These 18 T cell receptor beta chains were sequenced from one sample in a study of blood T cell repertoires in COVID-19. Sequencing used immunoSEQ multiplex PCR; TCRdb keeps in-frame clones, though not all of them. The data show about 86,000 clones, 85% seen once. Material: peripheral blood. These receptors were collected from a man aged 45 to 65 with acute or convalescent COVID-19.

Here the CDR3 reads CASSPNDRGRGNTIYF. As DNA, the CDR3 is TGTGCCAGCTCACCAAATGACAGGGGACGAGGAAACACCATATATTTT. The rearrangement links TRBV18 to TRBJ1-3; 8 positions match TRBD1. V was pared by 2 bases and J by 4 bases, with 7 bases of the junction left unmatched. Germline V lookup: CDR1 KGHSH, CDR2 LQKENI. The CDR3 has 16 residues.

This chain links TRBV11-2 with TRBJ1-1; 9 nucleotides align to TRBD1. This CDR3 contains 13 residues. The junction had 0 bases not matched to a gene; V was cut back by 3 bases and J by 4 bases. Germline V lookup: CDR1 SGHAT, CDR2 FQNNGV. The CDR3 loop reads CASSLTGGTEAFF. DNA for the CDR3: TGTGCCAGCAGCTTGACAGGGGGCACTGAAGCTTTCTTT.

This chain links TRBV29-1 with TRBJ2-1, with 8 bases matching TRBD2. CDR1 and CDR2 (germline): SQVTM, ANQGSEA. The CDR3 runs to 14 residues. The V gene end was trimmed by 4 bases and the J gene end by 0 bases; junction bases not matched to a gene: 2. The CDR3 nucleotides read TGCAGCGTTGCGGGAGGGCCCTCCTACAATGAGCAGTTCTTC. It specifies CSVAGGPSYNEQFF.

In nucleotides, the CDR3 is TGTGCCAGCAGCTACCAGGGTTCTGAAGCTTTCTTT. Translation gives CASSYQGSEAFF. The chain links TRBV5-4 to TRBJ1-1, with TRBD1 as a possible D gene (5 bases). V was clipped by 3 bases and J by 6 bases, with 9 bases between them. The CDR3 has 12 amino acids. The germline V gene has CDR1 SGHNT and CDR2 YYREEE (reference sequence). Filled out from reference TRBV5-4 and TRBJ1-1, the complete variable domain reads ETGVTQSPTHLIKTRGQQVTLRCSSQSGHNTVSWYQQALGQGPQFIFQYYREEENGRGNFPPRFSGLQFPNYSSELNVNALELDDSALYLCASSYQGSEAFFGQGTRLTVV.

This CDR3 reads CASSKVVGREQYF. The CDR3, as DNA: TGTGCCAGCAGCAAAGTGGTTGGCAGGGAGCAGTACTTC. The chain carries TRBV21-1 and TRBJ2-7; the table's D call, TRBD1, was not checked against the DNA. TRBV21-1 constitutes a pseudogene. CDR3 length: 13 amino acids.

Here the CDR3 reads CASSPGGGSYEQYF. In nucleotides, the CDR3 is TGTGCCAGCAGCCCCGGCGGGGGCTCGTACGAGCAGTACTTC. V usage is TRBV7-2 and J usage is TRBJ2-7; tentative D call: TRBD2 (7 bases). Germline CDR1 and CDR2: SGHTA and FQGNSA. V shed 5 bases and J shed 4 bases, with 15 bases lying between them. CDR3 length: 14 amino acids.

In this sample, this clone turned up a few times. This chain joins TRBV19 and TRBJ2-2, with 9 nucleotides matching TRBD1. Unmatched junction bases numbered 7, after V lost 7 bases and J lost 1 base. CDR3 size: 16 residues. Germline CDR1 LNHDA, CDR2 SQIVND (reference sequence). The CDR3 here is CASISTGGRNTGELFF. CDR3 nucleotides: TGTGCCAGTATTTCTACAGGGGGCCGGAACACCGGGGAGCTGTTTTTT.

The V and J genes are TRBV7-9 and TRBJ2-7; 10 positions agree with TRBD2. Unmatched junction bases numbered 6, after V lost 5 bases and J lost 5 bases. The CDR3 has 14 amino acids. Germline CDR1 is SEHNR and CDR2 is FQNEAQ (reference sequence). The CDR3 protein is CASSPPGLANEQYF. The CDR3 DNA reads TGTGCCAGCAGCCCTCCGGGACTAGCGAACGAGCAGTACTTC.

V is TRBV19 and J is TRBJ1-5, with D perhaps matching TRBD1 (6 bases). This CDR3 spans 13 amino acids. The germline V gene has CDR1 LNHDA and CDR2 SQIVND (reference sequence). V lost 6 bases and J 5 bases, leaving 11 bases between the germline ends. In DNA form, the CDR3 reads TGTGCCAGTAGCGGACAGACAGATCAGCCCCAGCATTTT. Protein product: CASSGQTDQPQHF.

The V and J genes are TRBV30 and TRBJ2-7; D remains ambiguous. The V gene's germline CDR1 is GTSNPN and CDR2 SVGIG (reference sequence). The CDR3 contains 11 residues. V was clipped by 0 bases and J by 3 bases, with 3 bases between them. Written as DNA, the CDR3 is TGTGCCTGGAGTGTACTCTACGAGCAGTACTTC. Its translation: CAWSVLYEQYF. The whole variable domain, remainder taken from reference TRBV30 and TRBJ2-7, is SQTIHQWPATLVQPVGSPLSLECTVEGTSNPNLYWYRQAAGRGLQLLFYSVGIGQISSEVPQNLSASRPQDRQFILSSKKLLLSDSGFYLCAWSVLYEQYFGPGTRLTVT.

This chain uses TRBV7-3 with TRBJ2-1, with TRBD1 identical over 9 bases. J was trimmed by 5 bases and V by 2 bases; bases with no gene match: 1. CDR1 and CDR2 from the germline V gene are SGHTA and FQGTGA. The CDR3 has 14 amino acids. CDR3 coding DNA: TGTGCCAGCAGCTTACGGACAGGGGACAATGAGCAGTTCTTC. Its translation: CASSLRTGDNEQFF. The whole variable domain, remainder taken from reference TRBV7-3 and TRBJ2-1, is GAGVSQTPSNKVTEKGKYVELRCDPISGHTALYWYRQSLGQGPEFLIYFQGTGAADDSGLPNDRFFAVRPEGSVSTLKIQRTERGDSAVYLCASSLRTGDNEQFFGPGTRLTVL.

The gene calls are TRBV4-3 and TRBJ2-5; D not certain. Germline lookup yields CDR1 LGHNA and CDR2 YSLEER. The CDR3 length is 13 residues. V was clipped by 2 bases and J by 4 bases, with 8 bases between them. CDR3: CASSQRPGETQYF. The DNA for the CDR3 is TGCGCCAGCAGCCAACGGCCAGGAGAGACCCAGTACTTC.

V is TRBV15 and J is TRBJ2-3; TRBD1 might be the D (6 bases). The length of the CDR3 is 15 residues. The ends were cut back, 1 base at V and 2 bases at J, with 10 bases in the middle. Germline lookup yields CDR1 LNHNV and CDR2 YYDKDF (reference sequence). CDR3 sequence (DNA): TGTGCCACCAGCAGAGGACAGGTATACACAGATACGCAGTATTTT. This encodes CATSRGQVYTDTQYF.

This chain links TRBV9 with TRBJ2-3; possibly TRBD2 for D (6 bases). This CDR3 has 13 amino acids. V was cut by 7 bases and J by 2 bases, with 11 bases left in between. The V gene's germline CDR1 is SGDLS and CDR2 YYNGEE. The CDR3 DNA reads TGTGCCAGCTCCCGGGACTTCACAGATACGCAGTATTTT. This translates into CASSRDFTDTQYF. The entire variable domain, with the rest obtained from reference TRBV9 and TRBJ2-3, is as follows: DSGVTQTPKHLITATGQRVTLRCSPRSGDLSVYWYQQSLDQGLQFLIQYYNGEERAKGNILERFSAQQFPDLHSELNLSSLELGDSALYFCASSRDFTDTQYFGPGTRLTVL.

The chain employs TRBV7-6 and TRBJ2-7; 9 nucleotides line up with TRBD1. This CDR3 is built from 15 residues. CDR1 is SGHVS, CDR2 FNYEAQ, per germline. The trim removed 6 bases at V and 6 bases at J, leaving 12 bases unmatched. The CDR3 DNA sequence: TGTGCCAGCAGTCCCGGGACAGGGTTCATAGGCGAGCAGTACTTC. Translating gives CASSPGTGFIGEQYF.

This clone was detected a few times. V and J are TRBV4-1 and TRBJ2-1; 9 bases align to TRBD2. V was clipped by 1 base and J by 4 bases; unmatched bases: 11. From germline, CDR1 is MGHRA and CDR2 YSYEKL. This CDR3 spans 18 amino acids. The CDR3 DNA is TGCGCCAGCAGCCAAGTACAGTTCGGCGGGGGGGGTTACAATGAGCAGTTCTTC. As protein: CASSQVQFGGGGYNEQFF.

V gene TRBV6-5 combines with J gene TRBJ1-5; D is undetermined. Deletions cut 4 bases from V and 2 bases from J, with 12 bases between. The CDR3 length is 15 residues. The germline V gene has CDR1 MNHEY and CDR2 SVGAGI. The CDR3 DNA reads as TGTGCCAGCAGTTCTACAGCGGCGGGCAATCAGCCCCAGCATTTT. This gives the protein CASSSTAAGNQPQHF.

DNA of the CDR3: TGTGCCAGCAGCCCGTCAGGGGGCGCAACCCAAGAGACCCAGTACTTC. The encoded protein is CASSPSGGATQETQYF. V is TRBV6-2 or TRBV6-3 and J is TRBJ2-5, with 8 bases lining up with TRBD1. Trimming cost V 6 bases and J 1 base; bases outside gene matches: 10. CDR1 and CDR2 (germline): MNHEY, SVGEGT. The CDR3 consists of 16 residues.